This TCR beta chain was identified during a study of beta chain features in type 1 diabetes (dated by TCRdb to 2016 to 2019). As for the study more broadly: Mean age, gender distribution, total cell number and subset yield were not different between patients and healthy donors. A total of 85 million to 140 million sorted cells were examined across all samples, and the number of cells per subset was strongly correlated with RNA yield. Regulatory and stem cell-like memory subsets were obtained from only 8 patients and roughly 8 healthy donors, while naive and central memory subsets were obtained from all 30 or so donors. The study compared the TCRB repertoires of sorted circulating CD4+ T cell subsets in recently diagnosed type 1 diabetes patients with those in matched healthy donors.

Broader findings and caveats from the paper: Shorter templates might have been favored by PCR, but patient and control samples were amplified and corrected together, so both groups would have been affected equally by any skew. At VDJ recombination sites, patients with type 1 diabetes made fewer insertions and deleted more nucleotides, a pattern implying thymic rearrangement abnormalities. Because cDNA was sequenced instead of genomic DNA, activated cells with high expression could be over-represented, although the groups did not differ in activation or CD3 levels. In all four CD4+ subsets, TCRB CDR3 length was moderately but significantly shorter in type 1 diabetes patients. Naive, central memory and regulatory TCRB repertoires appeared to be more alike among patients than among healthy donors. Only small numbers of individuals were included in the HLA sub-analyses, which left unresolved whether HLA type had any influence on TCRB rearrangement.

To note about this clone: Its target antigen remains unknown. No base-level quality is on record; no much larger clone is a single base apart.

The CDR3 numbers 14 residues from cysteine through phenylalanine. The only DNA kept is the CDR3, 42 bases in frame from the first base. Based on the germline V gene (reference sequence), the CDR1 and CDR2 sequences are MNHNY and SVGAGI. Trimming at the junction amounts to 5 bases on V and 0 bases on J, and the germline ends lie 11 bases apart. Each donor gave one peripheral blood draw, averaging roughly 100 mL, which was collected into heparinised tubes. Using a panel that included CD45RO, CCR7, CD25, CD127, CD95 and CD27, naive, central memory, regulatory and stem cell-like memory CD4+ T cells were sorted on a BD FACSAria II. A purity above 95% was achieved for all sorted populations. Right away, PBMCs were isolated by Lymphoprep density gradient centrifugation and were stained directly, with no culture step. Samples were stained and sorted in pairs, with one healthy donor and one patient per experiment, so that batch effects were minimized.

The entire amount of isolated RNA was reverse transcribed using the High Capacity cDNA Reverse Transcription Kit, so the sequenced TCRB transcripts were expressed ones. Deep immunoSEQ sequencing was applied to naive, central memory and regulatory T cell samples, giving an average of roughly 3.5 million total reads per sample. After sorted cells were lysed in RLT buffer, RNA was extracted with DNase-treated RNeasy Micro or Mini kits, with the choice depending on cell number. To prevent cross-contamination, every cell subset was processed on its own, while patient and healthy donor samples were processed together. TCRB sequences were amplified from cDNA with the immunoSEQ multiplex PCR, producing 87-bp fragments spanning the CDR3 region. The amplicons were sequenced using the Illumina HiSeq platform. Under the source paper's analysis protocol: Synthetic template baselines were used to correct PCR bias computationally, reads within Hamming distance 2 were collapsed, and singletons that could not be merged were discarded. By aligning reads against IMGT, V, D and J genes, CDR3 length, and insertions or deletions at six rearrangement sites were assigned. Within each subset, clonotype counts were normalized to sorted cell number, and only after that were true diversity and Gini coefficients computed with the tcR R package. The overlap coefficient, calculated on TCRB nucleotide sequences, was used to measure repertoire sharing. Out-of-frame TCRB sequences from naive cells were analyzed as a proxy for the pre-selection repertoire. The table comes from immuneACCESS by way of TCRdb, which keeps in-frame sequences with V and J called. Part of the clones is missing from these tables; in studies checked, under half for an unresolved V gene and the rest for unknown reasons. For V, J and clone size, that table is used; D and trimming come from the DNA. This sample is represented by a few hundred thousand clones; approximately 13% of them were singletons. Jointly, the top ten make up roughly 0.02% of the sample.

The TCR originated in a man between 25 and 39 years old with type 1 diabetes. The sequencing input was naive CD4+ T cells from blood. The cell subset or site tag for this specimen amounts to: true naive CD4+ T cells. The receptor chain draws on TRBV6-6 and TRBJ2-7; no D gene is confidently identified. CDR3 protein: CASSTGLSSYEQYF. The nucleotides read TGTGCCAGCAGTACGGGTTTGAGCTCCTACGAGCAGTACTTC.